These 24 T cell receptor beta chains were sequenced from one sample in a study of T cell responses to AZD1222 COVID-19 vaccine. Libraries were prepared by immunoSEQ multiplex PCR; TCRdb keeps only in-frame clonotypes and omits some of them. Here the sample spans more than 120,000 clones, about nine tenths being singletons. The specimen was peripheral blood, collected 28 days after the second AZD1222 dose. The source of these receptors is an adult who received the AZD1222 COVID-19 vaccine.

V usage is TRBV20-1 and J usage is TRBJ1-2; tentative D call: TRBD1 (5 bases). Trimming shortened V by 6 bases and J by 14 bases, and 19 bases separated the two germline ends. Germline V gene lookup returns CDR1 DFQATT and CDR2 SNEGSKA (reference sequence). There are 11 residues in the CDR3. CDR3 nucleotide sequence: TGCAGTGCGGGCATTGACAGATCCGGGACCTTC. This sequence encodes CSAGIDRSGTF.

The CDR3 DNA reads as TGTGCCAGCAGTTCCCTAGCGGGAGACGAGCAGTACTTC. It is translated as CASSSLAGDEQYF. The chain couples TRBV27 to TRBJ2-7; 10 nucleotides agree with TRBD2. This CDR3 has 13 amino acids. Germline values: CDR1 MNHEY, CDR2 SMNVEV (reference sequence). Trimming at V came to 4 bases and at J to 5 bases, leaving 2 bases not matched to a gene.

The J gene is TRBJ2-1, the V gene TRBV19; TRBD2 aligns across 9 bases. Per germline, CDR1 LNHDA and CDR2 SQIVND (reference sequence). This CDR3 has 17 amino acids. Germline trimming cut 7 bases from V and 8 bases from J; bases unmatched to any gene: 18. The CDR3 DNA is TGTGCCAGTAACCGCGAGGGAGGAGTAGCGGGAGACTATGAGCAGTTCTTC. As protein: CASNREGGVAGDYEQFF.

This clone is a singleton in its sample. The CDR3 DNA is TGTGCCAGCAGTGTGTGGGAGACCCAGTACTTC. Translating it yields CASSVWETQYF. This chain links TRBV2 with TRBJ2-5, with unresolved D. Germline V gene lookup returns CDR1 SNHLY and CDR2 FYNNEI. V was clipped by 4 bases and J by 5 bases, with 5 bases between them. This CDR3 has 11 amino acids.

The chain carries TRBV5-8 and TRBJ1-5; D call uncertain. Per germline, CDR1 SGHTS and CDR2 YDEGEE. V was clipped by 4 bases and J by 4 bases, with 9 bases between them. This CDR3 region has 13 residues. DNA for the CDR3: TGTGCCAGCAGCCACGGAGGGAATCAGCCCCAGCATTTT. The encoded protein is CASSHGGNQPQHF.

The V call is TRBV3-1 (or the pseudogene TRBV3-2), the J call TRBJ2-7; the match to TRBD2 covers 12 bases. CDR1 LGHDT and CDR2 YNNKEL come from the germline V gene (reference sequence). The CDR3 length is 16 residues. Trimming took 4 bases from V and 6 from J; bases not matched to a gene: 10. The CDR3 nucleotides read TGTGCCAGCAGCCTACTGCTAGCGGGAGGGCCGGGCGAGCAGTACTTC. Translated: CASSLLLAGGPGEQYF.

This clone was detected only a few times. The chain is built from TRBV7-9 and TRBJ1-1; TRBD1 might be the D (5 bases). Trimming left V 2 bases short and J 6 bases short, with 7 bases between. Germline CDR1 SEHNR, CDR2 FQNEAQ (reference sequence). This CDR3 region has 12 residues. The CDR3 nucleotides are TGTGCCAGCAGCTTAAGGGGCGCTGAAGCTTTCTTT. Protein sequence: CASSLRGAEAFF.

The CDR3 spells CASSEALWGATEAFF. CDR3 sequence (DNA): TGTGCCAGCAGTGAAGCGCTTTGGGGAGCCACTGAAGCTTTCTTT. The chain joins TRBV2 to TRBJ1-1, with D unclear. V gave up 0 bases and J gave up 4 bases, with 12 bases separating them. This CDR3 contains 15 residues. The germline gives CDR1 SNHLY, CDR2 FYNNEI.

The gene calls are TRBV5-1 and TRBJ1-5; D ambiguous. Deletions cut 0 bases from V and 1 base from J, with 8 bases between. Germline assignment: CDR1 SGHRS and CDR2 YFSETQ. The CDR3 runs to 15 residues. The CDR3, as DNA: TGCGCCAGCAGCTTGGCCGGCGGGAGCAATCAGCCCCAGCATTTT. Encoded protein: CASSLAGGSNQPQHF. The variable domain in full, with the rest retrieved from reference TRBV5-1 and TRBJ1-5, is KAGVTQTPRYLIKTRGQQVTLSCSPISGHRSVSWYQQTPGQGLQFLFEYFSETQRNKGNFPGRFSGRQFSNSRSEMNVSTLELGDSALYLCASSLAGGSNQPQHFGDGTRLSIL.

In its sample, this clone was seen a few times. V usage is TRBV5-4 and J usage is TRBJ1-1; D is unclear. Germline V lookup: CDR1 SGHNT, CDR2 YYREEE (reference sequence). Trimming cost V 4 bases and J 3 bases, with 10 bases left between them. The CDR3 is 13 residues long. CDR3 in DNA: TGTGCCAGCAGCCGGCTAGATCACACTGAAGCTTTCTTT. It specifies CASSRLDHTEAFF.

The chain combines TRBV19 with TRBJ1-3; 7 positions match TRBD1. Trimming removed 3 bases from V and 0 bases from J; junction bases left unmatched: 8. The CDR3 is made up of 17 amino acids. Germline values: CDR1 LNHDA, CDR2 SQIVND (reference sequence). The CDR3 DNA reads as TGTGCCAGTAGTATTACGGGACAGCTGATCTCTGGAAACACCATATATTTT. Encoded protein: CASSITGQLISGNTIYF. Looking up the rest from reference TRBV19 and TRBJ1-3 gives the full variable domain: DGGITQSPKYLFRKEGQNVTLSCEQNLNHDAMYWYRQDPGQGLRLIYYSQIVNDFQKGDIAEGYSVSREKKESFPLTVTSAQKNPTAFYLCASSITGQLISGNTIYFGEGSWLTVV.

This clone was seen once. This chain connects TRBV30 to TRBJ1-6; D is ambiguous. The V end lost 3 bases, the J end lost 8 bases, and 8 bases lay between the germline ends. There are 12 residues in the CDR3. The germline V gene encodes CDR1 GTSNPN and CDR2 SVGIG (reference sequence). The CDR3 loop is CAWRYAYSPLHF. CDR3 sequence (DNA): TGTGCCTGGAGGTACGCGTATTCACCCCTCCACTTT. The whole variable domain, filled in from reference TRBV30 and TRBJ1-6, reads SQTIHQWPATLVQPVGSPLSLECTVEGTSNPNLYWYRQAAGRGLQLLFYSVGIGQISSEVPQNLSASRPQDRQFILSSKKLLLSDSGFYLCAWRYAYSPLHFGNGTRLTVT.

This clone appeared a single time. The chain recombines TRBV7-9 with TRBJ2-2; perhaps TRBD1 as D (5 bases). CDR1 is SEHNR, CDR2 FQNEAQ, per germline (reference sequence). The V end lost 1 base, the J end lost 3 bases, and 12 bases lay between the germline ends. The CDR3 length is 16 residues. CDR3 bases: TGTGCCAGCAGCTTAGGACCCCAGGGCTACACCGGGGAGCTGTTTTTT. Its protein product is CASSLGPQGYTGELFF.

This clone was counted once. This chain links TRBV7-5 with TRBJ1-2. TRBV7-5 is flagged as a pseudogene. This CDR3 is 12 amino acids long. The DNA for the CDR3 is TGTGCCAGAAGCTTACGGGGGTCTGGCTACACCTTC. As protein: CARSLRGSGYTF.

This clone was seen once. The rearrangement uses TRBV6-5 and TRBJ1-2; 8 nucleotides match TRBD1. The V gene end was trimmed by 5 bases and the J gene end by 0 bases; junction bases not matched to a gene: 2. This CDR3 comprises 14 residues. Germline V lookup: CDR1 MNHEY, CDR2 SVGAGI. CDR3 amino acids: CASSRTGPNYGYTF. DNA of the CDR3: TGTGCCAGCAGTCGGACAGGGCCTAACTATGGCTACACCTTC.

The rearrangement joins TRBV10-3 to TRBJ2-7, with 9 positions matching TRBD1. This CDR3 contains 14 residues. The J segment lost 3 bases and the V segment lost 6 bases, leaving 6 bases of the junction unmatched. Germline V CDR1 and CDR2: ENHRY, SYGVKD. CDR3 sequence: CAIRGTGPGYEQYF. CDR3 in DNA: TGTGCCATCAGGGGGACAGGGCCGGGCTACGAGCAGTACTTC.

This clone was found a few times. J is TRBJ2-7 and V is TRBV28, with TRBD1 matching over 10 bases. J lost 1 base, V lost 6 bases, and 6 bases had no gene match. Germline CDR1 is MDHEN and CDR2 is SYDVKM. The CDR3 is 15 amino acids. CDR3 DNA: TGTGCCAGCAGGTTGGACAGGGGGTTTTCCTACGAGCAGTACTTC. This encodes CASRLDRGFSYEQYF.

The chain is built from TRBV11-3 and TRBJ1-1, with D possibly being TRBD1 (6 bases). Per germline, CDR1 SGHNT and CDR2 YENEEA. The CDR3 is made up of 17 amino acids. V lost 1 base to trimming and J lost 0 bases, with 15 bases between them. CDR3 DNA: TGTGCCAGCAGCTTAGTAACAGGGACGGTGATGAACACTGAAGCTTTCTTT. Translated: CASSLVTGTVMNTEAFF.

The CDR3 loop reads CASSSASGQPQHF. The CDR3 DNA reads as TGTGCCAGCAGCTCCGCATCGGGTCAGCCCCAGCATTTT. The V gene is TRBV7-3, the J gene TRBJ1-5; D gene unclear. V was clipped by 4 bases and J by 6 bases, with 10 bases between them. The CDR3 consists of 13 residues. Germline CDR1 SGHTA, CDR2 FQGTGA.

The V and J genes are TRBV18 and TRBJ1-3; 8 bases are shared with TRBD1. With V trimmed by 3 bases and J by 4 bases, 5 bases remained unmatched. Per the germline V gene, CDR1 is KGHSH and CDR2 is LQKENI. The CDR3 is 15 amino acids. The CDR3 DNA reads TGTGCCAGCTCACCTGGACAGGGAGAGGGAAACACCATATATTTT. Its translation is CASSPGQGEGNTIYF.

The chain employs TRBV10-1 and TRBJ1-1, with D maybe TRBD1 (6 bases). CDR3 size: 15 residues. The V end was cut by 0 bases, the J end by 4 bases, with 12 bases between. The germline CDR1 and CDR2 sequences are WNHNN and SYGVQD (reference sequence). The CDR3 DNA is TGCGCCAGCAGTGAGTCCGTAGTAGGGGGCACTGAAGCTTTCTTT. Amino acids: CASSESVVGGTEAFF.

The V gene is TRBV27, the J gene TRBJ2-1; tentative D call: TRBD2 (5 bases). The CDR3 has 15 amino acids. The V end lost 0 bases, the J end lost 4 bases, and 10 bases lay between the germline ends. Germline CDR1 reads MNHEY; CDR2 reads SMNVEV (reference sequence). The chain's CDR3 is CASSLSSGIYNEQFF. CDR3 coding DNA: TGTGCCAGCAGTTTATCGAGCGGAATATACAATGAGCAGTTCTTC.

The chain has TRBV9 and TRBJ1-3; D is unclear. From germline, CDR1 is SGDLS and CDR2 YYNGEE. The CDR3 covers 11 residues. V gave up 8 bases and J gave up 3 bases, with 6 bases separating them. CDR3 nucleotides: TGTGCCAGTTTTAATGGAAACACCATATATTTT. Translating it yields CASFNGNTIYF.

The chain is built from TRBV24-1 and TRBJ2-7; weak D call: TRBD2 (5 bases). Germline V gene sequence: CDR1 KGHDR, CDR2 SFDVKD. V was cut by 4 bases and J by 4 bases, with 7 bases left in between. The CDR3 length is 12 residues. CDR3 in amino acids: CATSETGYEQYF. DNA of the CDR3: TGTGCCACCAGTGAGACGGGGTACGAGCAGTACTTC.